The 14 T cell receptor beta chains below were found in one sample sequenced in a study of blood T cells in healthy people across ages. A J-beta primer mix and a sample-barcoded 5' primer were used in a second PCR of about 7 to 12 cycles. TCRdb called the 5' RACE reads again in MiXCR, with one record for every CDR3 protein. Of about 1.5 million distinct CDR3 sequences listed, 40% to 45% are singletons. Sequences were obtained from blood. These receptors came from a woman under 30 in good health.

CDR3 amino acids: CSVDLFVYGYTF. The CDR3 DNA is TGCAGCGTTGATTTGTTCGTCTATGGCTACACCTTC. The chain links TRBV29-1 to TRBJ1-2; D remains unclear. Trimming removed 3 bases from V and 4 bases from J, with 9 bases in between. CDR1 is SQVTM, CDR2 ANQGSEA, per germline. This CDR3 region has 12 residues.

This rearrangement joins TRBV7-2 to TRBJ2-5; 9 bases line up with TRBD1. The CDR3 runs to 15 residues. With V trimmed by 5 bases and J by 4 bases, 8 bases remained unmatched. The germline V gene encodes CDR1 SGHTA and CDR2 FQGNSA. The chain's CDR3 is CASSLRDRASETQYF. The CDR3 DNA is TGTGCCAGCAGCCTCAGGGACAGGGCATCAGAGACCCAGTACTTC. The whole variable domain, filled in from reference TRBV7-2 and TRBJ2-5, reads GAGVSQSPSNKVTEKGKDVELRCDPISGHTALYWYRQSLGQGLEFLIYFQGNSAPDKSGLPSDRFSAERTGGSVSTLTIQRTQQEDSAVYLCASSLRDRASETQYFGPGTRLLVL.

The CDR3 region is CASSPRTGQGLNEQFF. The CDR3 coding sequence is TGTGCCAGCAGCCCACGAACGGGACAGGGTCTAAATGAGCAGTTCTTC. The V and J genes are TRBV7-8 and TRBJ2-1; 9 nucleotides match TRBD1. After removal of 5 bases from V and 7 bases from J, the junction contained 12 bases not matched to a gene. Germline V lookup: CDR1 SGHVS, CDR2 FQNEAQ. The CDR3 runs 16 residues.

This clonotype has a handful of counts. The chain links TRBV29-1 to TRBJ2-1; a weak D match, TRBD1 (5 bases). V was trimmed by 6 bases and J by 8 bases, leaving 17 bases between them. The CDR3 has 13 residues. Germline V gives CDR1 SQVTM, CDR2 ANQGSEA. CDR3 nucleotide sequence: TGCAGCGTCGGTAGGGCAGGGCTGGATGAGCAGTTCTTC. Translation gives CSVGRAGLDEQFF.

The V call is TRBV9, the J call TRBJ2-1, with D uncertain. The germline gives CDR1 SGDLS, CDR2 YYNGEE. The CDR3 runs to 14 residues. With 0 bases removed from V and 6 bases from J, the gap between germline ends came to 10 bases. Here the CDR3 reads CASSVVTTSNEQFF. The CDR3 region has the DNA TGTGCCAGCAGCGTAGTGACAACGAGCAATGAGCAGTTCTTC.

Only one count was recorded for this clonotype. The chain recombines TRBV20-1 with TRBJ2-1, with a possible D match to TRBD1 (8 bases). The CDR3 is made up of 16 amino acids. V dropped 3 bases and J dropped 4 bases, with 19 bases sitting between them. Per the germline V gene, CDR1 is DFQATT and CDR2 is SNEGSKA (reference sequence). The DNA for the CDR3 is TGCAGTGCTAGGGATCCAGGACAGGGAGGGTACAATGAGCAGTTCTTC. It encodes CSARDPGQGGYNEQFF.

This clonotype has more than one count but fewer than ten. This chain's CDR3 is CASSVTGASYEQYF. The CDR3 DNA reads as TGTGCCAGCAGTGTGACAGGGGCCTCCTACGAGCAGTACTTC. V and J are TRBV12-3 or TRBV12-4 and TRBJ2-7; TRBD1 aligns across 8 bases. The CDR3 sequence is 14 residues long. The ends lost 5 bases at V and 0 bases at J; junction bases unmatched: 3.

This clonotype was recorded many times. The chain employs TRBV10-3 and TRBJ1-5, with D uncertain. Germline V gene data show CDR1 as ENHRY and CDR2 as SYGVKD. This CDR3 has 16 residues. V lost 8 bases, J lost 6 bases, and 23 bases lay in between. CDR3 sequence (DNA): TGTGCCATCCTTCCGGGCTTTGGTTTGCCCAGTCAGCCCCAGCATTTT. This sequence encodes CAILPGFGLPSQPQHF.

The V call is TRBV7-2, the J call TRBJ1-3; tentatively, D is TRBD1 (5 bases). The CDR3 extends over 14 amino acids. Trimming pared 11 bases from V and 2 bases from J, leaving 16 bases between. Germline CDR1 is SGHTA and CDR2 is FQGNSA. Written as DNA, the CDR3 is TGTGCCTGGAGCCCCCGGACAACTGGAAACACCATATATTTT. Residues: CAWSPRTTGNTIYF. The variable domain in full, completed from reference TRBV7-2 and TRBJ1-3, reads GAGVSQSPSNKVTEKGKDVELRCDPISGHTALYWYRQSLGQGLEFLIYFQGNSAPDKSGLPSDRFSAERTGGSVSTLTIQRTQQEDSAVYLCAWSPRTTGNTIYFGEGSWLTVV.

This chain uses TRBV4-3 with TRBJ2-4, with 7 bases lining up with TRBD2. The assigned J gene may be wrong: the sequence end matches TRBJ2-7 better. The germline CDR1 and CDR2 sequences are LGHNA and YSLEER. This CDR3 has 15 residues. CDR3 region: CASSQAETSFYEQYF. The DNA for the CDR3 is TGCGCCAGCAGCCAAGCGGAGACTAGCTTTTACGAGCAGTACTTC.

On this clonotype: A much larger clone is a single base away; this may be a read error. This chain connects TRBV12-3 or TRBV12-4 to TRBJ2-1, with 11 nucleotides matching TRBD2. The DNA end lines up better with TRBJ2-7; the J call may be wrong. CDR3 size: 16 residues. DNA of the CDR3: TGTGCCAGCAGTTTAACTAGCGGGAGCTCCTACAATGAGCAGTACTTC. It codes for CASSLTSGSSYNEQYF.

J is TRBJ2-7 and V is TRBV7-2; D not resolved. V was trimmed by 4 bases and J by 4 bases, leaving 11 bases between them. CDR3 length equals 13 residues. Per germline, CDR1 SGHTA and CDR2 FQGNSA. The CDR3 DNA reads TGTGCCAGCAGCTCCTGGACGGGTTACGAGCAGTACTTC. Translated, it gives CASSSWTGYEQYF. The full variable domain, rest sourced from reference TRBV7-2 and TRBJ2-7, is GAGVSQSPSNKVTEKGKDVELRCDPISGHTALYWYRQSLGQGLEFLIYFQGNSAPDKSGLPSDRFSAERTGGSVSTLTIQRTQQEDSAVYLCASSSWTGYEQYFGPGTRLTVT.

V is TRBV3-1 and J is TRBJ1-2; 9 bases map to TRBD1. The CDR3 is made up of 16 amino acids. Trimming cost V 4 bases and J 4 bases; bases outside gene matches: 10. In germline, CDR1 is LGHDT, CDR2 YNNKEL (reference sequence). The CDR3, as DNA: TGTGCCAGCAGCCCTAGCGGGACAGGGCGGTCCTATGGCTACACCTTC. Amino acids: CASSPSGTGRSYGYTF.

This clonotype was counted a few times. The chain recombines TRBV6-5 with TRBJ1-1; 8 bases fit TRBD1. Germline CDR1 and CDR2: MNHEY and SVGAGI. Unmatched junction bases numbered 9, after V lost 2 bases and J lost 1 base. The CDR3 has 17 amino acids. Here the CDR3 DNA reads TGTGCCAGCAGTTACGATCCGACAGGGGCTTGGAACACTGAAGCTTTCTTT. This translates into CASSYDPTGAWNTEAFF.